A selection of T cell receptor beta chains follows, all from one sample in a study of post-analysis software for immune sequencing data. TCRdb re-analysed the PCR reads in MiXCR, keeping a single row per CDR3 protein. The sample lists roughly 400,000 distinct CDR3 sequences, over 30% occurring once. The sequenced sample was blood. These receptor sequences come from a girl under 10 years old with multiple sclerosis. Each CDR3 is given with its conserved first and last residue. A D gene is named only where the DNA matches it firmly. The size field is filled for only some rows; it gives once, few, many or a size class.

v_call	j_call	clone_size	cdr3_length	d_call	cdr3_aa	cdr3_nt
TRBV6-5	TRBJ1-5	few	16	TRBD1	CASSYSDTGGLMTQHF	TGTGCCAGCAGTTACTCGGACACAGGGGGATTAATGACCCAGCATTTT
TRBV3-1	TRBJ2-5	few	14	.	CASSQDNRAETQYF	TGTGCCAGCAGCCAAGATAACAGGGCGGAGACCCAGTACTTC
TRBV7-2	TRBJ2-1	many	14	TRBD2	CASNNGGAGNEQFF	TGTGCCAGCAACAACGGGGGGGCCGGGAATGAGCAGTTCTTC
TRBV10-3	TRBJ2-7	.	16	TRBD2	CAISDPGLAAPYEQYF	TGTGCCATCAGTGATCCGGGACTAGCGGCCCCCTACGAGCAGTACTTC
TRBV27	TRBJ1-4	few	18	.	CASSLSGAAGRINEKLFF	TGTGCCAGCAGTTTAAGTGGGGCGGCGGGACGGATAAATGAAAAACTGTTTTTT
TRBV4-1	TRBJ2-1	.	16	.	CASRRLIGDQNNEQFF	TGCGCCAGCAGGCGGCTGATAGGGGACCAGAACAATGAGCAGTTCTTC
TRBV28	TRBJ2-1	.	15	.	CASSRGGGPYNEQFF	TGTGCCAGCAGTCGAGGGGGGGGCCCCTACAATGAGCAGTTCTTC
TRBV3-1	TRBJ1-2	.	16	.	CASSQERQGLSLGYTF	TGTGCCAGCAGCCAAGAAAGGCAGGGGCTTTCGCTTGGCTACACCTTC
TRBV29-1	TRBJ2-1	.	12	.	CSWGGGWNEQFF	TGCAGCTGGGGAGGGGGATGGAATGAGCAGTTCTTC
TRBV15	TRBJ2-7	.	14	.	CATSREEACYEQYF	TGTGCCACCAGCAGAGAAGAAGCATGCTACGAGCAGTACTTC
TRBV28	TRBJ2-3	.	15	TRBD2	CASSIGGVSTDTQYF	TGTGCCAGCAGCATTGGGGGGGTTAGCACAGATACGCAGTATTTT
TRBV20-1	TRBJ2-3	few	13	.	CSAVIRHTDTQYF	TGCAGTGCTGTAATAAGGCACACAGATACGCAGTATTTT
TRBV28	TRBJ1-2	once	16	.	CASSLSNMLPKNGYTF	TGTGCCAGCAGTTTGTCAAACATGCTCCCTAAGAATGGCTACACCTTC
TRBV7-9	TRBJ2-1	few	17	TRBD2	CASSPRTSGRPYNEQFF	TGTGCCAGCAGCCCGCGGACTAGCGGGAGACCCTACAATGAGCAGTTCTTC
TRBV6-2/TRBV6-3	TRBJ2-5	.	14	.	CASSYTSLSVTQYF	TGTGCCAGCAGTTACACTTCTCTTTCCGTGACCCAGTACTTC
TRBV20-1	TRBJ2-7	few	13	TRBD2	CSARGGSGYEQYF	TGCAGTGCTAGAGGGGGTAGCGGGTACGAGCAGTACTTC
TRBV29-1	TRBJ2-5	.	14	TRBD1	CSVDKTGAQETQYF	TGCAGCGTAGACAAGACAGGGGCTCAAGAGACCCAGTACTTC
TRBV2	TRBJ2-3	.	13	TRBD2	CASRARGRVTQYF	TGTGCCAGCAGAGCTCGGGGGAGGGTTACGCAGTATTTT
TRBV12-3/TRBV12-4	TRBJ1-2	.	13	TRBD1	CASGSGQGWGYTF	TGTGCCAGCGGAAGCGGACAGGGCTGGGGCTACACCTTC
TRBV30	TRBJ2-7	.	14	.	CAWSVQGVAYEQYF	TGTGCCTGGAGTGTACAGGGCGTCGCCTACGAGCAGTACTTC
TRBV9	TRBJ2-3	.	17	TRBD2	CASSVSLAGVSTDTQYF	TGTGCCAGCAGCGTAAGTCTAGCGGGAGTCAGCACAGATACGCAGTATTTT
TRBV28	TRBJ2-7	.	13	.	CASSLSGMGGQYF	TGTGCCAGCAGTTTATCGGGAATGGGGGGGCAGTACTTC
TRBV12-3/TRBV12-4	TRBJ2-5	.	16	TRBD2	CASSLNIAGGRKTQYF	TGTGCCAGCAGTTTAAACATTGCGGGAGGTCGGAAGACCCAGTACTTC
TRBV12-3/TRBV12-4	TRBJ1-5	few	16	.	CASSPAGALSNQPQHF	TGTGCCAGCAGCCCAGCGGGGGCGCTTAGCAATCAGCCCCAGCATTTT
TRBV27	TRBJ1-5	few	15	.	CASSRGSGSNQPQHF	TGTGCCAGTTCACGGGGATCGGGCTCCAATCAGCCCCAGCATTTT
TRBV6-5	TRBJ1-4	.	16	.	CASSYDGSPRGEKLFF	TGTGCCAGCAGTTACGACGGCAGCCCAAGGGGTGAAAAACTGTTTTTT
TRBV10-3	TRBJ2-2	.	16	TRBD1	CAISERQGAVTGELFF	TGTGCCATCAGTGAGAGACAGGGGGCGGTGACCGGGGAGCTGTTTTTT
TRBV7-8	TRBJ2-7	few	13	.	CASSSKTGYEQYF	TGTGCCAGCAGCTCCAAAACGGGCTACGAGCAGTACTTC
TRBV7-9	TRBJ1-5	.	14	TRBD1	CASSPTGESQPQHF	TGTGCCAGCAGCCCGACAGGGGAGAGTCAGCCCCAGCATTTT
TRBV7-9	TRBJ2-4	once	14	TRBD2	CASSYTGGKNIQYF	TGTGCCAGCAGCTACACGGGGGGGAAAAACATTCAGTACTTC
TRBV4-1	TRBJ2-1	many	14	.	CASSQVANYNEQFF	TGCGCCAGCAGCCAAGTGGCGAACTACAATGAGCAGTTCTTC
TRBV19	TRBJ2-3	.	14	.	CASSYRASTDTQYF	TGTGCCAGTAGTTATAGGGCGAGCACAGATACGCAGTATTTT
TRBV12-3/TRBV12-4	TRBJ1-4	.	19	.	CASSLASQVRGRLNEKLFF	TGTGCCAGCAGTTTAGCATCTCAAGTCAGGGGCCGTCTTAATGAAAAACTGTTTTTT
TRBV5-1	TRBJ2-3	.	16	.	CASGSGQHQITDTRYF	TGCGCCAGCGGGAGTGGACAGCACCAAATCACAGATACGCGGTATTTT
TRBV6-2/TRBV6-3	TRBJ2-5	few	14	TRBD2	CASSDSGSEETQYF	TGTGCCAGCAGTGATAGCGGGAGCGAAGAGACCCAGTACTTC